This T cell receptor (beta chain) was documented in a study of T cell responses to AZD1222 COVID-19 vaccine. Overall study: Pooled samples include second doses given at about 4 or 12 weeks. Whole-study results and caveats: Donor demographics were predominantly white British with a female majority; clonal diversity may be underestimated. Following two doses of AZD1222, Spike-specific TCR breadth and depth rose.

About this clone itself: Its antigen is not known.

The repertoire was sequenced with immunoSEQ multiplex PCR; TCRdb's copy has only in-frame clones and lacks some. The sample yields tens of thousands of clones, about 91% seen once. The germline V and J ends were trimmed by 2 bases and 4 bases, with 2 bases remaining between them. The CDR3 has 12 residues. The germline V gene has CDR1 LNHNV and CDR2 YYDKDF (reference sequence). The rearrangement joins TRBV15 to TRBJ1-4, with no clear D. The sequence derives from an adult in good health. This material consisted of peripheral blood, taken on day 0 of AZD1222 vaccination. The CDR3 here is CATSRINEKLFF. CDR3 coding DNA: TGTGCCACCAGCAGAATTAATGAAAAACTGTTTTTT.